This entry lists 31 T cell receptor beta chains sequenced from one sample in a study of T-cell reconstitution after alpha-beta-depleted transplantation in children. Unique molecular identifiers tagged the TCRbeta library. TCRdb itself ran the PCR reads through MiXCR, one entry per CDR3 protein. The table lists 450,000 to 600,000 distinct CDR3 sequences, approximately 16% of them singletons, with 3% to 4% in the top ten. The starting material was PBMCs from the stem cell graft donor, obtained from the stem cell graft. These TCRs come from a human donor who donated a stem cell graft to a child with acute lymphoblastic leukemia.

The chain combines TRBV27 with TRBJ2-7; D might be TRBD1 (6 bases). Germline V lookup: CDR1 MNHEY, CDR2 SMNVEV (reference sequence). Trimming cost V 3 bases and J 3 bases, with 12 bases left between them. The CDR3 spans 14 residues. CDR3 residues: CASSLSGQHYEQYF. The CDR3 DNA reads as TGTGCCAGCAGTTTGTCTGGACAGCACTACGAGCAGTACTTC.

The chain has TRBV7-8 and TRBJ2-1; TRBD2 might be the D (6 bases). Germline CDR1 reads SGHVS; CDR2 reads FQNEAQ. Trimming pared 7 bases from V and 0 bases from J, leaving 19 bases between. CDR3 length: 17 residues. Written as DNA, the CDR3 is TGTGCCAGCACCGCGGCCCTGGCGGGGAGCTCCTACAATGAGCAGTTCTTC. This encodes CASTAALAGSSYNEQFF.

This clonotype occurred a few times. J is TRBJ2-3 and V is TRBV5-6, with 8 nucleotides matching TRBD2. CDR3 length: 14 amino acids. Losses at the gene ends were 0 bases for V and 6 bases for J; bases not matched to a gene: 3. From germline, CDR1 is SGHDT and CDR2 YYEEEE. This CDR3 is CASSLDGGGDTQYF. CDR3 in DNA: TGTGCCAGCAGCTTGGACGGGGGGGGCGATACGCAGTATTTT.

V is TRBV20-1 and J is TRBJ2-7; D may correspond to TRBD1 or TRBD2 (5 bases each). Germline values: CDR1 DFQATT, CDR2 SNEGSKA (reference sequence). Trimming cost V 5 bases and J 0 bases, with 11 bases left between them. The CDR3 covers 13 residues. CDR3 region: CSARGLGSYEQYF. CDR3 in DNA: TGCAGTGCTCGGGGCTTGGGCTCCTACGAGCAGTACTTC.

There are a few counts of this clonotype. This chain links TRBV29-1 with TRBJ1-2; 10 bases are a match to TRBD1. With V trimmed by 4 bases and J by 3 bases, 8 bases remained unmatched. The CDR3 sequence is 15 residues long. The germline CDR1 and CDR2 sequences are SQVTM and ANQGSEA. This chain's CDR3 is CSVVGTGERDYGYTF. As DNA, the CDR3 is TGCAGCGTTGTGGGGACAGGGGAGAGGGACTATGGCTACACCTTC.

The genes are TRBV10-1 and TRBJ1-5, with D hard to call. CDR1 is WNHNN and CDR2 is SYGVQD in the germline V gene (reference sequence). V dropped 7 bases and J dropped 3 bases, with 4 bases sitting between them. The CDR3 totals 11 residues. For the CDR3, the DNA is TGCGCCAGCACTGACAATCAGCCCCAGCATTTT. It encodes CASTDNQPQHF.

The CDR3 sequence: CASSHSTDEQYF. CDR3 sequence (DNA): TGTGCCAGCAGCCATTCTACAGACGAGCAGTACTTC. The gene calls are TRBV5-4 and TRBJ2-7, with unresolved D. V was clipped by 4 bases and J by 5 bases, with 10 bases between them. The CDR3 has 12 residues. Looked up from germline, CDR1 is SGHNT and CDR2 is YYREEE (reference sequence). The full variable domain, completed using reference TRBV5-4 and TRBJ2-7, is ETGVTQSPTHLIKTRGQQVTLRCSSQSGHNTVSWYQQALGQGPQFIFQYYREEENGRGNFPPRFSGLQFPNYSSELNVNALELDDSALYLCASSHSTDEQYFGPGTRLTVT.

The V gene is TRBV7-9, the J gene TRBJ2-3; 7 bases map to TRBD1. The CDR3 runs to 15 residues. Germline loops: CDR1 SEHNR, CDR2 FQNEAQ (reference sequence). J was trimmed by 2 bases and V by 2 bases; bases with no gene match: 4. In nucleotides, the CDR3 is TGTGCCAGCAGCTTAAGACAGGGTCACACAGATACGCAGTATTTT. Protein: CASSLRQGHTDTQYF.

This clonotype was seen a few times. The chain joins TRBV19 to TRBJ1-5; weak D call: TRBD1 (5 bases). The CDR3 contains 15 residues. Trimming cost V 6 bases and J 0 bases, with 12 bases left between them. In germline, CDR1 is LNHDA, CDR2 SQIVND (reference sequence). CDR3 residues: CASRWTLDSNQPQHF. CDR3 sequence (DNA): TGTGCCAGTAGATGGACACTCGATAGCAATCAGCCCCAGCATTTT.

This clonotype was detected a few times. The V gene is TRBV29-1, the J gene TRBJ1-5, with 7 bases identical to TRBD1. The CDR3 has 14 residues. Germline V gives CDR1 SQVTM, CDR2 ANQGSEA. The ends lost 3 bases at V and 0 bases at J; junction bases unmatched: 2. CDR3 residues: CSVDTGASNQPQHF. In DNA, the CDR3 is TGCAGCGTTGATACAGGGGCTAGCAATCAGCCCCAGCATTTT.

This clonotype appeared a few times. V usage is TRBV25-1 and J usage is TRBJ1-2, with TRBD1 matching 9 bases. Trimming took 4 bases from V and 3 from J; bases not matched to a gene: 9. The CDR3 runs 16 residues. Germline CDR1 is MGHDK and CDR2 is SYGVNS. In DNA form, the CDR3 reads TGTGCCAGCAGTGCGTTAACCGGGACAGGGCACTATGGCTACACCTTC. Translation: CASSALTGTGHYGYTF.

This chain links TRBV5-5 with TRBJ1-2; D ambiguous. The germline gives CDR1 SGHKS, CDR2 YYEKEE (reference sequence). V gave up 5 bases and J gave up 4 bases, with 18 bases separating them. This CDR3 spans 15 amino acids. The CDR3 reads CASRREGSRSYGYTF. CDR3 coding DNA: TGTGCCAGCAGGCGGGAAGGCTCGCGGTCCTATGGCTACACCTTC.

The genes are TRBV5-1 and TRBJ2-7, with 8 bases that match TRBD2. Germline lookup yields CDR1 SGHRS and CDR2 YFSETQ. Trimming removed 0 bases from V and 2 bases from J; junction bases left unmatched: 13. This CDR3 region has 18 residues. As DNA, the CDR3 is TGCGCCAGCAGCTTGGATTCCGGGAGGGCCAGAGGAGCCTACGAGCAGTACTTC. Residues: CASSLDSGRARGAYEQYF.

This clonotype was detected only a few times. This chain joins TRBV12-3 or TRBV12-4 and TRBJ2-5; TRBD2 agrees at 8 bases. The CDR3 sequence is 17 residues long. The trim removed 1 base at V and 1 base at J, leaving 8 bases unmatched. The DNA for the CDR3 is TGTGCCAGCAGTTTAGGGGGGGCGGGAGGCCGCCAAGAGACCCAGTACTTC. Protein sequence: CASSLGGAGGRQETQYF.

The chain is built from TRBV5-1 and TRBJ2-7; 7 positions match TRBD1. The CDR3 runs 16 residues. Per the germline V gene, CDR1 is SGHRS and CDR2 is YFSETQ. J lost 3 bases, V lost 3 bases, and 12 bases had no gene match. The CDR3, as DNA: TGCGCCAGCAGCTCCCGACGGGGACAGATGAGCTACGAGCAGTACTTC. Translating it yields CASSSRRGQMSYEQYF. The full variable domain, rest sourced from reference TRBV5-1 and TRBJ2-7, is KAGVTQTPRYLIKTRGQQVTLSCSPISGHRSVSWYQQTPGQGLQFLFEYFSETQRNKGNFPGRFSGRQFSNSRSEMNVSTLELGDSALYLCASSSRRGQMSYEQYFGPGTRLTVT.

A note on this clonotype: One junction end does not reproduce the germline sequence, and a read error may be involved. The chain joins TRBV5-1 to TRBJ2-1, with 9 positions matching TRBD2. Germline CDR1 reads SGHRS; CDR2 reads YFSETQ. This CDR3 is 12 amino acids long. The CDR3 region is CASSLGLAGRLF. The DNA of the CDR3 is TGCGCCAGCAGCTTGGGGCTAGCGGGAAGGCTCTTC.

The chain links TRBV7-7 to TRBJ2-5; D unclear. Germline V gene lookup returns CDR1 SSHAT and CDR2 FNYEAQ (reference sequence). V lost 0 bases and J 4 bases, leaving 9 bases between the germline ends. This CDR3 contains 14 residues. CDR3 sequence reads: CASSLAGPRETQYF. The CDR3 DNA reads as TGTGCCAGCAGCTTAGCAGGGCCTCGAGAGACCCAGTACTTC.

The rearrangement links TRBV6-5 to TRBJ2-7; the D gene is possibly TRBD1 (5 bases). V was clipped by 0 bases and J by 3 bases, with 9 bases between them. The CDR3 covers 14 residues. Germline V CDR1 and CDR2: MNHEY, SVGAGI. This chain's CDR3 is CASSYSQGGYEQYF. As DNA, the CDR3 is TGTGCCAGCAGTTACTCGCAGGGTGGCTACGAGCAGTACTTC.

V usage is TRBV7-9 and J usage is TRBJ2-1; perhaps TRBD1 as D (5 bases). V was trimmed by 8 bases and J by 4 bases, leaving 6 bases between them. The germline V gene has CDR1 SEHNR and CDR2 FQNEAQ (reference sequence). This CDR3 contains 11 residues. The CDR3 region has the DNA TGTGCCAGCCACAGGTACAATGAGCAGTTCTTC. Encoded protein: CASHRYNEQFF.

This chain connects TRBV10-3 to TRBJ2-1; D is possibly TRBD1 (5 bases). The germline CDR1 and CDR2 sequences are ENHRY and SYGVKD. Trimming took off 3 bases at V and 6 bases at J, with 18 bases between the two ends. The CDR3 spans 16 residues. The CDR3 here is CAISDIDSLLTNEQFF. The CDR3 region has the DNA TGTGCCATCAGTGATATTGACAGCCTCCTTACCAATGAGCAGTTCTTC.

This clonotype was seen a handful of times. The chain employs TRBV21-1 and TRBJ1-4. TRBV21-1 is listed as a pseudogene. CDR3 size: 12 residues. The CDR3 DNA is TGTGCCAGCATGGGACTTGAGGAAAAACTGTTTTTT. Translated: CASMGLEEKLFF.

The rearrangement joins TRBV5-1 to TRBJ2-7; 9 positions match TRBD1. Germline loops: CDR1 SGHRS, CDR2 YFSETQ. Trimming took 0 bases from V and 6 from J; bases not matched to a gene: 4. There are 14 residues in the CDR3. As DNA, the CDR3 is TGCGCCAGCAGCTTGGTACAGGGGGCTGGCGAGCAGTACTTC. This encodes CASSLVQGAGEQYF. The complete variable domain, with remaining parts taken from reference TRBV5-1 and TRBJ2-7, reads KAGVTQTPRYLIKTRGQQVTLSCSPISGHRSVSWYQQTPGQGLQFLFEYFSETQRNKGNFPGRFSGRQFSNSRSEMNVSTLELGDSALYLCASSLVQGAGEQYFGPGTRLTVT.

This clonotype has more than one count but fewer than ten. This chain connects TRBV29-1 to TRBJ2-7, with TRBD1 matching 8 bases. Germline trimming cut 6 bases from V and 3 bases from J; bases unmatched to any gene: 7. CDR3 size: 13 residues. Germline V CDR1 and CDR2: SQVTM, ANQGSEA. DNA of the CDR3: TGCAGCGTCCTGACAGGGGCGATCTACGAGCAGTACTTC. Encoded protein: CSVLTGAIYEQYF.

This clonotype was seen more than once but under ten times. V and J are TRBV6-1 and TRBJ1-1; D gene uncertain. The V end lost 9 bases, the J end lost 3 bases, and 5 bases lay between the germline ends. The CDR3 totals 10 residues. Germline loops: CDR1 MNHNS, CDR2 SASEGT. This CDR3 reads CAREDTEAFF. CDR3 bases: TGTGCCAGAGAAGACACTGAAGCTTTCTTT.

CDR3 sequence reads: CASSPAVYGAKNIQYF. For the CDR3, the DNA is TGTGCCAGCTCACCGGCGGTTTACGGAGCCAAAAACATTCAGTACTTC. The chain is built from TRBV18 and TRBJ2-4; the D is unclear. The CDR3 runs to 16 residues. Germline V lookup: CDR1 KGHSH, CDR2 LQKENI. Trimming left V 3 bases short and J 0 bases short, with 12 bases between.

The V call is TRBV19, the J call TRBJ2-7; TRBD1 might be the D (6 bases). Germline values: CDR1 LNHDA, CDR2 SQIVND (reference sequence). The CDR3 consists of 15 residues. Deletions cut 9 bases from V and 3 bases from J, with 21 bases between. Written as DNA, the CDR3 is TGTGCCAGCTCGGAGGCGGACAGACCGCTCTACGAGCAGTACTTC. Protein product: CASSEADRPLYEQYF.

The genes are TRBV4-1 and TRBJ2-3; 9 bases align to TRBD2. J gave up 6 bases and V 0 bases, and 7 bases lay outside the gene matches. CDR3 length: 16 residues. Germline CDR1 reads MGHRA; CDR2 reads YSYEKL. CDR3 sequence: CASSQEPAGGVDTQYF. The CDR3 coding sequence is TGCGCCAGCAGCCAAGAACCAGCGGGAGGTGTTGATACGCAGTATTTT.

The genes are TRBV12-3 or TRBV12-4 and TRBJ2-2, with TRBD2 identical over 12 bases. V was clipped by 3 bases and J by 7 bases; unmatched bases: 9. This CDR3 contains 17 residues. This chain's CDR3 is CASSFQTSGRFGGELFF. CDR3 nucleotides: TGTGCCAGCAGTTTCCAGACTAGCGGGAGATTTGGCGGGGAGCTGTTTTTT.

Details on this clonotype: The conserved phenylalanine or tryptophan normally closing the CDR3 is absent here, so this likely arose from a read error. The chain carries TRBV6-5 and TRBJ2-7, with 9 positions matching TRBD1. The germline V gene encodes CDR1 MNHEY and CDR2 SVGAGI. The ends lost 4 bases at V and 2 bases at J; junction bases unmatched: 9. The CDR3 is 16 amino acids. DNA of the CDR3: TGTGCCAGCAGTTTATCCGGGACAGGGTTCCCCTACGAGCAGTACCTC. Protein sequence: CASSLSGTGFPYEQYL.

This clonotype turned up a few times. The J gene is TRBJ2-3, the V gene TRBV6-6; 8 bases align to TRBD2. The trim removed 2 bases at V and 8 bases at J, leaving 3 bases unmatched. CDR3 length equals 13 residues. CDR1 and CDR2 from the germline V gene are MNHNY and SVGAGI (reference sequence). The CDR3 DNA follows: TGTGCCAGCAGTTACGGGACTAGTGGTACGCAGTATTTT. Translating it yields CASSYGTSGTQYF.

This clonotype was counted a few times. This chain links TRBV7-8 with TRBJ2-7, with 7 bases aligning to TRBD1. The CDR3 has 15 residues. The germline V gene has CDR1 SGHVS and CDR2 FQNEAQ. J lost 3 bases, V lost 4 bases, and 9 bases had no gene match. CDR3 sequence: CASSSPGTANYEQYF. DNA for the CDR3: TGTGCCAGCAGCTCGCCCGGGACAGCCAACTACGAGCAGTACTTC. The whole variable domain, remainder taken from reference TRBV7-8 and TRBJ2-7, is GAGVSQSPRYKVAKRGQDVALRCDPISGHVSLFWYQQALGQGPEFLTYFQNEAQLDKSGLPSDRFFAERPEGSVSTLKIQRTQQEDSAVYLCASSSPGTANYEQYFGPGTRLTVT.